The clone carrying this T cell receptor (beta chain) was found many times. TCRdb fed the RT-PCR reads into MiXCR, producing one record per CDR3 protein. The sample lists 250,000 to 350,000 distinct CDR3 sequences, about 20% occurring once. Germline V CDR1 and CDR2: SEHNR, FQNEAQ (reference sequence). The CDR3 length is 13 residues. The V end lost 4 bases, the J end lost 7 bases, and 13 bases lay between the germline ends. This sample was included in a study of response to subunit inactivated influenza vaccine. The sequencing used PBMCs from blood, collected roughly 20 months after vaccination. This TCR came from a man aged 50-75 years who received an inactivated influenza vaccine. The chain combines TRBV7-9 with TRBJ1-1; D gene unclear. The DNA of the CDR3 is TGTGCCAGCAGCTCCGGAGGCCCCCTTGAAGCTTTCTTT. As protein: CASSSGGPLEAFF.